This paragraph reports one T cell receptor (beta chain). The CDR3 totals 15 residues. Germline-derived CDR1 and CDR2 are SGHNT and YYREEE (reference sequence). Trimming stripped 9 bases from V and 0 bases from J, with 17 bases between. These data come from a study of cytomegalovirus exposure and HLA in healthy donors. Researchers ran the PCR with 60 Vbeta and 13 Jbeta primers. This table comes from immunoSEQ multiplex PCR, and its TCRdb copy is limited to in-frame clones, with some not included. Of 150,000 to 200,000 clones listed, about 75% are singletons. The chain carries TRBV5-4 and TRBJ2-3; a possible D gene is TRBD1 (6 bases). The sample taken for sequencing was PBMCs. This TCR was sampled from a female donor in good health and CMV-seronegative. The CDR3: CATTRWGPSTDTQYF. CDR3 DNA: TGTGCCACTACAAGATGGGGGCCTAGCACAGATACGCAGTATTTT.